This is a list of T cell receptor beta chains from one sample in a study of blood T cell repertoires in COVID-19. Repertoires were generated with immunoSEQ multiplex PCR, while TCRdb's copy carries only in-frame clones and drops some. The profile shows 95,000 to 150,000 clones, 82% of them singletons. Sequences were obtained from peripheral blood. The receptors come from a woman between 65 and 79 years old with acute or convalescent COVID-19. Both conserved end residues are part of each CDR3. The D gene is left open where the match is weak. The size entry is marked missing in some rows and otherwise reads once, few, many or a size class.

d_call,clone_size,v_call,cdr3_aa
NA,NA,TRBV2,CASSGDGNYNEQFF
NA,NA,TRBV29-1,CSVVVRQETQYF
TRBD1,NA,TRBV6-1,CASSEFGTGNYGYTF
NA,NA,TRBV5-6,CASSYRRSSYEQYF
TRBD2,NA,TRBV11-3,CASSLDSGGSYNEQFF
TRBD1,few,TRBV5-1,CASSSQGADSYNSPLHF
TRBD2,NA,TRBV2,CASTLTGGSYEQYF
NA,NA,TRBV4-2,CASSRRTGRTNEKLFF
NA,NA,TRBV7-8,CASSKTELFDSPLHF
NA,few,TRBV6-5,CASSYRPRDGYTF
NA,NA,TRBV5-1,CASSLGPGNTGELFF
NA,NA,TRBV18,CASSPGQLNTEAFF
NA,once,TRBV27,CASSLGGAAQAEAFF
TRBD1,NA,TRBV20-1,CSASPTGGYGYTF
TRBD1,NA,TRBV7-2,CASSLDRGSQETQYF
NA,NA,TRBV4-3,CASSQGTVISPQHF
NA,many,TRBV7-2,CASSLSGNQPQHF
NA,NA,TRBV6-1,CASSELSRTNYGYTF
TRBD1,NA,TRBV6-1,CASSEATGGLVGEAFF
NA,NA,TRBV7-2,CASSLGREGYGYTF
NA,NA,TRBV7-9,CASSLGGGPRRTDTQYF
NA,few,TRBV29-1,CSVCCGPPYGYTF
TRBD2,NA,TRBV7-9,CASSLGAGGILNEQFF
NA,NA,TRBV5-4,CASSLDLPETQYF
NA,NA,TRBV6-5,CASNVDRRNTEAFF
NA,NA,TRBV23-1,CASSQSLRTASYNEQFF
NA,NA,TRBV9,CASSPPKPKNIQYF
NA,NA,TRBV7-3,CASSLNPGQNTEAFF
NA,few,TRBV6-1,CASSERVVGTQPQHF
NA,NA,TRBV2,CASSDRLEGQPQHF
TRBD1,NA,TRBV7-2,CASSLGARGNYGYTF
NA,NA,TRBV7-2,CASSPDSSSYNEQFF
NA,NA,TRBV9,CASSSTIAVGGNTIYF
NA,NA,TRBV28,CASSPQNEQFF
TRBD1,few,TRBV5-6,CASSLGPQGDWGNQPQHF
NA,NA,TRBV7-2,CASSPGVGAGRAFF
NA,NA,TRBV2,CASSEEITRAEAFF
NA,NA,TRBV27,CASSLSFPGGTYNEQFF
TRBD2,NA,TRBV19,CASSVTSGETQYF
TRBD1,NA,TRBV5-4,CASSFQGATNGYTF
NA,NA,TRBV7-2,CASSREYGYTF
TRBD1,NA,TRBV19,CASSIHRTGASYNEQFF
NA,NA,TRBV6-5,CASSRTHWGGYTF
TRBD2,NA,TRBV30,CAWSVAGGTNEQFF
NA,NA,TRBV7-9,CASSLGQPGETQYF
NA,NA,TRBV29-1,CSVESTGGYTF
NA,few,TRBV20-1,CSARTGRHF
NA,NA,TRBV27,CASSFAGPTRELFF
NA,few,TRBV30,CAWSHRRGETQYF
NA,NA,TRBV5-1,CASSLVGGGLGETQYF
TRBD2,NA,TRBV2,CASSEPLAGKKYF
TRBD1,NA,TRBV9,CASSEGQGPLNTEAFF
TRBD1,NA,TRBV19,CASSVGTGVLYGYTF
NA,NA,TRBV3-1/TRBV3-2,CASTYRWFTGELFF
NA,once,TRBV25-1,CASSVLEKLFF
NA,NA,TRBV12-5,CASGKQGKSGYGYTF
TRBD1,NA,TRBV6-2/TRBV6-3,CASSYDRGEGYTF
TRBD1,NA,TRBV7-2,CASRRAPGQGGEKLFF
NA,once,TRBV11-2,CASSTDSSRVEAFF
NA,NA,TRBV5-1,CASSDGLRSSYNEQFF